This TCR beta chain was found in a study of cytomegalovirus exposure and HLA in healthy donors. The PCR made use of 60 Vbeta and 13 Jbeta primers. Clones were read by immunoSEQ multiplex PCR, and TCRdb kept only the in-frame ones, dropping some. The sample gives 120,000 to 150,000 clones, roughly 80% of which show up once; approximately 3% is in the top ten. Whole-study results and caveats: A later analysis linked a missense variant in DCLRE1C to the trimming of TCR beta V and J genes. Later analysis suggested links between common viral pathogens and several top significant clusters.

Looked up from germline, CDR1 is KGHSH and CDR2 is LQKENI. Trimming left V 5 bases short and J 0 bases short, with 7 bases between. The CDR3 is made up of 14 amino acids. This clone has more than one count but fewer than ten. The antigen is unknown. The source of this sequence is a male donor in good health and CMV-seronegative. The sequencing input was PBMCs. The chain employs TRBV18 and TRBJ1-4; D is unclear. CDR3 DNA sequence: TGTGCCAGCTCAAACACACCAACTAATGAAAAACTGTTTTTT. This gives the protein CASSNTPTNEKLFF. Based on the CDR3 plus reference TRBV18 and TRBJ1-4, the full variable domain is NAGVMQNPRHLVRRRGQEARLRCSPMKGHSHVYWYRQLPEEGLKFMVYLQKENIIDESGMPKERFSAEFPKEGPSILRIQQVVRGDSAAYFCASSNTPTNEKLFFGSGTQLSVL.